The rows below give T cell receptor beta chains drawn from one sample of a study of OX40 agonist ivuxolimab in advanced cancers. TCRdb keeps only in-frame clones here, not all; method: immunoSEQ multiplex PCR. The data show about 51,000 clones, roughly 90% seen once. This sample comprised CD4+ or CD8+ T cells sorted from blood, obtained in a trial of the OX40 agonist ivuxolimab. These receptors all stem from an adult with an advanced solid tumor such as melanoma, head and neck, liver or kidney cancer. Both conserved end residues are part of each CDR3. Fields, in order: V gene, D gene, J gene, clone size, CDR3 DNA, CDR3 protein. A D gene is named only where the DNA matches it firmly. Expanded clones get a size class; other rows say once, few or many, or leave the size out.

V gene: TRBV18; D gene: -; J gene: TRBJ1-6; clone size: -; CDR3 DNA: TGTGCCAGCTCACCAAATCAGGGAAGATCACCCCTCCACTTT; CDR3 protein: CASSPNQGRSPLHF
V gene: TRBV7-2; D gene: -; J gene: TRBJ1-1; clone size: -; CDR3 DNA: TGTGCCAGCAGCTTCTTAATAGGCGAAGCTTTCTTT; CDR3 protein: CASSFLIGEAFF
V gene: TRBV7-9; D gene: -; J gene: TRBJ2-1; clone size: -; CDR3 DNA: TGTGCCAGCACCGAGGTACCCATTGAGCAGTTCTTC; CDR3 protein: CASTEVPIEQFF
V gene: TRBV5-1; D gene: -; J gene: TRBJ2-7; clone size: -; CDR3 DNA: TGCGCCAGCAGCTTTGGGGGGGCGGTCGACGAGCAGTACTTC; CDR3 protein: CASSFGGAVDEQYF
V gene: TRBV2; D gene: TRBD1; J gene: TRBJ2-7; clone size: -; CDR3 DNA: TGTGCCAGCAGTCAGACAGGGTACGAGCAGTACTTC; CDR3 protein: CASSQTGYEQYF
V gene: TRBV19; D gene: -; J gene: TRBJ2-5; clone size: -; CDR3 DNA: TGTGCCAGTAGTCGGGAGCGAGAGACCCAGTACTTC; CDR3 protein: CASSRERETQYF
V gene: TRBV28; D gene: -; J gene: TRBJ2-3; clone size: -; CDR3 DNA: TGTGCCAGCAGTTTATGGCCTCCAGATACGCAGTATTTT; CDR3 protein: CASSLWPPDTQYF
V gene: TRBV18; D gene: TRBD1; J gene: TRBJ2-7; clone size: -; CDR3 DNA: TGTGCCAGCTCACGGCCCGGGACAGGGCTCGAGCAGTACTTC; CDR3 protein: CASSRPGTGLEQYF
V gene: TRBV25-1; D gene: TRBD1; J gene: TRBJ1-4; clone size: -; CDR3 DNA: TGTGCCAGCAGTGCTCAGGGGGTCGCTAATGAAAAACTGTTTTTT; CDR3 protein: CASSAQGVANEKLFF
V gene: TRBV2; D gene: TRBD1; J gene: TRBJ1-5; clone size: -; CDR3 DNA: TGTGCCAGCAGTACCCGACAGGGTATGGGCAATCAGCCCCAGCATTTT; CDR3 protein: CASSTRQGMGNQPQHF
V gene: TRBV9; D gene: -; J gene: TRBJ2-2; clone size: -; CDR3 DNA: TGTGCCAGCAGCTCAAGACTCTTGAACACCGGGGAGCTGTTTTTT; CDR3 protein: CASSSRLLNTGELFF
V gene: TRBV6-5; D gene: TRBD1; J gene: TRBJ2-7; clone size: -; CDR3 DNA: TGTGCCAGCAGTTACGGCACAGGGGGCGGTGAGCAGTACTTC; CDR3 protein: CASSYGTGGGEQYF
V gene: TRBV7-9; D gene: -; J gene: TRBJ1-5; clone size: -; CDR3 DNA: TGTGCCAGCAGCTCACAGGAGGGCATCAGTCAGCCCCAGCATTTT; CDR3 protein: CASSSQEGISQPQHF
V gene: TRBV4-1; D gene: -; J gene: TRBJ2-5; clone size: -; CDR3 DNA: TGCGCCAGCAGCCAAGTGGCAGGGCGGGAGACCCAGTACTTC; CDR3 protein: CASSQVAGRETQYF
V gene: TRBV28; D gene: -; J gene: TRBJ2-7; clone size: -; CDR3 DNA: TGTGCCAGCGGTGGCCCATACACCTACGAGCAGTACTTC; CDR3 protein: CASGGPYTYEQYF
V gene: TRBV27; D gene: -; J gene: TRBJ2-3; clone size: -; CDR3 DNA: TGTGCCAGCACCCTCGGAGGGCGCACAGATACGCAGTATTTT; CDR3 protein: CASTLGGRTDTQYF
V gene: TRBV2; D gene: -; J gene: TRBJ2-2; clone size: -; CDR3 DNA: TGTGCCAGCAGGCCAGGGACCGGGGAGCTGTTTTTT; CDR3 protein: CASRPGTGELFF
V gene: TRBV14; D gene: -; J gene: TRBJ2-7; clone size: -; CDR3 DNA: TGTGCCAGCAGCCAGACGTCGGGCCCTGTCGAGCAGTACTTC; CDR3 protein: CASSQTSGPVEQYF
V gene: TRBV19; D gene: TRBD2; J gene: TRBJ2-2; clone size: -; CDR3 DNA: TGTGCTGGGACTACTAACACCGGGGAGCTGTTTTTT; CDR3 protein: CAGTTNTGELFF
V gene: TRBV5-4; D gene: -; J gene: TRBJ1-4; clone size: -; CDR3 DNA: TGTGCCAGCAGCCTGGGAGGACTAAATGAAAAACTGTTTTTT; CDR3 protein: CASSLGGLNEKLFF
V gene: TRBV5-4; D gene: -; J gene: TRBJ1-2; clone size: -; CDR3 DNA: TGTGCCAGCAGCTACGGTCTACAGGAAAGGGGCTACACCTTC; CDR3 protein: CASSYGLQERGYTF
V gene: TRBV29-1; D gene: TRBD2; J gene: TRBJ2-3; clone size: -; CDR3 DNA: TGCAGCGTTGGTGGGACTAGAAGTACAGATACGCAGTATTTT; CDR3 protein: CSVGGTRSTDTQYF
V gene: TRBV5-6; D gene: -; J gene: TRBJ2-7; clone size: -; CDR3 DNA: TGTGCCAGCACCAACTTTCGATTTCCTACTAGGGAGCAGTACTTC; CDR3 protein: CASTNFRFPTREQYF
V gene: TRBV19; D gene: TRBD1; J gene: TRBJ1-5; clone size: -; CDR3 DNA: TGTGCCAGTAGTCTTGGGACAGGGGTCGTCCTTAATCAGCCCCAGCATTTT; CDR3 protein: CASSLGTGVVLNQPQHF
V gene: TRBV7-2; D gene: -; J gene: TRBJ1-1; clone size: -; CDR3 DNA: TGTGCCAGCAGCTTGGGCCGGAACACTGAAGCTTTCTTT; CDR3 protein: CASSLGRNTEAFF
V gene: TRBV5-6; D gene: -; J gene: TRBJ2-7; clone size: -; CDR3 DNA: TGTGCCAGCAGTTATATCCAACTATGGACGGAGGACGAGCAGTACTTC; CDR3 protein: CASSYIQLWTEDEQYF
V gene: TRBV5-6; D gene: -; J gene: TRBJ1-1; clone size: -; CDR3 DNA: TGTGCCAGCAGCTTTTGGGGTGGCACTGAAGCTTTCTTT; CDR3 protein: CASSFWGGTEAFF
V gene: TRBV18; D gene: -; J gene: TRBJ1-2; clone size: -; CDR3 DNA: TGTGCCAGCTCACCAGACAGGCTTAACTATGGCTACACCTTC; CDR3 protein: CASSPDRLNYGYTF
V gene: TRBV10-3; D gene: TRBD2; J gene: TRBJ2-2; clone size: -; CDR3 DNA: TGTGCCATCAGTGCTCTGGGACTAGCGGGAGACACCGGGGAGCTGTTTTTT; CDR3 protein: CAISALGLAGDTGELFF
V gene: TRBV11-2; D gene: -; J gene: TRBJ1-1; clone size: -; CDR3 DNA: TGTGCCCCTAGTCACCTACGGCCGAACACTGAAGCTTTCTTT; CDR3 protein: CAPSHLRPNTEAFF
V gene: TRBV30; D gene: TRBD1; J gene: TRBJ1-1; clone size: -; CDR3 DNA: TGTGCCTGGGTGGGACAGCTGAACACTGAAGCTTTCTTT; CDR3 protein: CAWVGQLNTEAFF
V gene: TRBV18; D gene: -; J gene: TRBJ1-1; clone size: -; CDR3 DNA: TGTGCCAGCTCACCGAGACCAGGGACTGAAGCTTTCTTT; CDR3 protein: CASSPRPGTEAFF
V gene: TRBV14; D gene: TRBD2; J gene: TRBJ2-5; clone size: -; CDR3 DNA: TGTGCCAGCAGCCAAAAGTTTGGCGGGAGGGCCTTGGAGACCCAGTACTTC; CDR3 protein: CASSQKFGGRALETQYF
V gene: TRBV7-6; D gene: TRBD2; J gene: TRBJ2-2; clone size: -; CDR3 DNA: TGTGCCAGCAGCTTAATACTAGCGGGGGGTTCGAACACCGGGGAGCTGTTTTTT; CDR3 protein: CASSLILAGGSNTGELFF
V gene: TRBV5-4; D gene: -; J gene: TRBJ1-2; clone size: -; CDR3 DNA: TGTGCCAGCAGCTTGGGGGGTTCCTATGGCTACACCTTC; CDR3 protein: CASSLGGSYGYTF
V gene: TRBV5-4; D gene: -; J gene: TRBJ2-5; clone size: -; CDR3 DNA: TGTGCCAGCAGCTTAACCCGCGATGAGGAGACCCAGTACTTC; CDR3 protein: CASSLTRDEETQYF
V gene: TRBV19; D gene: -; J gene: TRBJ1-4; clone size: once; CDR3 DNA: TGTGCCAGTAGTATACTTTTCGGGGCAAATGAAAAACTGTTTTTT; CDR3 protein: CASSILFGANEKLFF
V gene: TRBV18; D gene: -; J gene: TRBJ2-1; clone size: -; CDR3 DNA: TGTGCCAGCTCACCCCAGAACAATGAGCAGTTCTTC; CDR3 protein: CASSPQNNEQFF
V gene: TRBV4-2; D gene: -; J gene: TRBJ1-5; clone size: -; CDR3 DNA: TGTGCCAGCAGCTCTTCCGTGCGGACAGAAAATCAGCCCCAGCATTTT; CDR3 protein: CASSSSVRTENQPQHF
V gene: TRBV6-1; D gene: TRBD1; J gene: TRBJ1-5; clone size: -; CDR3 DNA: TGTGCCAGCAGTGAATTTGGAGGGACAGGGAAACTTAGCAATCAGCCCCAGCATTTT; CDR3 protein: CASSEFGGTGKLSNQPQHF
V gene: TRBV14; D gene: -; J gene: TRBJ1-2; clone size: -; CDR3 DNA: TGTGCCAGCAGCCACAACGGGGTTGTCGGGGGCTACACCTTC; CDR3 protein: CASSHNGVVGGYTF
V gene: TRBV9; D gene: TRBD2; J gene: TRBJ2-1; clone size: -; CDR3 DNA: TGTGCCAGCAGCCTGGGACTAGCGGGATACAATGAGCAGTTCTTC; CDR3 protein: CASSLGLAGYNEQFF
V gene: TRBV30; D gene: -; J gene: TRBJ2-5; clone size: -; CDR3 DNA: TGTGCCTGGAGTGCCGTGGGGCAAGAGACCCAGTACTTC; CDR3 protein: CAWSAVGQETQYF
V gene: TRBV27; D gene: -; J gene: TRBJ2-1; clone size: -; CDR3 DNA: TGTGCCACCGACTTTGGGGGGGGCCCTTACAATGAGCAGTTCTTC; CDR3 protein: CATDFGGGPYNEQFF
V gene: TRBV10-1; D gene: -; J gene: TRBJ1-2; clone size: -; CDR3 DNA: TGCGCCAGCAGTGAGTCAGGAAACTATGGCTACACCTTC; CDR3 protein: CASSESGNYGYTF
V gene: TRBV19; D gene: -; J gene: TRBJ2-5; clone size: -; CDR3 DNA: TGTGCCAGTAGTATGGGGCTGGAGACCCAGTACTTC; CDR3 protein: CASSMGLETQYF
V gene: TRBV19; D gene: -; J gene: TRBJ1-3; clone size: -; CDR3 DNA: TGTGCCAGTAGTCTTACAGGCTCCTCTGGAAACACCATATATTTT; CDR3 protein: CASSLTGSSGNTIYF
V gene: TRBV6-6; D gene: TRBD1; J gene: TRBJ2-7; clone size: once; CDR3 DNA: TGTGCCAGCAGCCCCGACAGGGGAAGCGAGCAGTACTTC; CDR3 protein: CASSPDRGSEQYF
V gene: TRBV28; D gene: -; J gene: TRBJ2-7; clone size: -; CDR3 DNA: TGTGCCAGCGAAATAGGCAGGGGTGACTACGAGCAGTACTTC; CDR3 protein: CASEIGRGDYEQYF